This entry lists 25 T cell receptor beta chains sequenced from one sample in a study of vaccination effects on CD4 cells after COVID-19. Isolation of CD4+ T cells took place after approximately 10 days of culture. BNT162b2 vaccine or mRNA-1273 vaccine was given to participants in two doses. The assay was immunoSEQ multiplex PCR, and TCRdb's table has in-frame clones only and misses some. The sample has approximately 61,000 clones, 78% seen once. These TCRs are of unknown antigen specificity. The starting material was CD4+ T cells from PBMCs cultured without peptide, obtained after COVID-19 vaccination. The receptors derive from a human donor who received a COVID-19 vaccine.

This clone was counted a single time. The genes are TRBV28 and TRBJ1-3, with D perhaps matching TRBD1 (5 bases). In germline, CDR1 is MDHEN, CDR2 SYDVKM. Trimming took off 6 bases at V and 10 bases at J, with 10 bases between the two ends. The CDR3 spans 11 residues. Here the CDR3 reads CASSTGGTIYF. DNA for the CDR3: TGTGCCAGCAGCACTGGGGGGACCATATATTTT.

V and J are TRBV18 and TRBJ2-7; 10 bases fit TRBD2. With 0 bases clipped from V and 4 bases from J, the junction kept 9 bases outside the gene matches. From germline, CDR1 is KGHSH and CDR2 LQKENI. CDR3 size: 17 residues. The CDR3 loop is CASSPPSLAGAGYEQYF. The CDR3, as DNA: TGTGCCAGCTCACCACCGTCCCTAGCGGGAGCTGGGTACGAGCAGTACTTC.

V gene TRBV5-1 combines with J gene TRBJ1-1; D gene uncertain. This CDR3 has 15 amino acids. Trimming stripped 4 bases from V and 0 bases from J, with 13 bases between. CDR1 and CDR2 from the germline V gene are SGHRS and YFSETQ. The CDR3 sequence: CASSPINKMNTEAFF. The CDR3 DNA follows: TGCGCCAGCAGCCCGATTAATAAAATGAACACTGAAGCTTTCTTT.

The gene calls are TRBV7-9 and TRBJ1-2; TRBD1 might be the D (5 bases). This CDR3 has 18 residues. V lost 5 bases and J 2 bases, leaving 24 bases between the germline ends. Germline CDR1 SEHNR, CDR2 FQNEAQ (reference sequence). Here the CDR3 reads CASSLGIGPGDWNYGYTF. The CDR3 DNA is TGTGCCAGCAGCCTAGGAATTGGGCCGGGGGATTGGAACTATGGCTACACCTTC.

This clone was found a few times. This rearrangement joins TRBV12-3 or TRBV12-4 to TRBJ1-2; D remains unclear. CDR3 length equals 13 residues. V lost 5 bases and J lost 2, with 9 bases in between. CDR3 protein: CASSTTVNYGYTF. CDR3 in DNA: TGTGCCAGCAGTACGACGGTGAACTATGGCTACACCTTC.

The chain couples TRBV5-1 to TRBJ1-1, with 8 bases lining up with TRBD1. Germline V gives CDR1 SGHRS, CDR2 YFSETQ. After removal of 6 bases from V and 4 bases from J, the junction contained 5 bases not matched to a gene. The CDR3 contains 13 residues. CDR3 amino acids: CASTKGTGTEAFF. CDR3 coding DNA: TGCGCCAGCACTAAGGGGACAGGCACTGAAGCTTTCTTT.

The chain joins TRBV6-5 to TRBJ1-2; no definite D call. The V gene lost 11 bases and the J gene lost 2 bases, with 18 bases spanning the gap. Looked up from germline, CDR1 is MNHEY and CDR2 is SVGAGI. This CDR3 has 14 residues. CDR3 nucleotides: TGTGCCTCTTCGCCAGCTGGCTCAAACTATGGCTACACCTTC. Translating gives CASSPAGSNYGYTF.

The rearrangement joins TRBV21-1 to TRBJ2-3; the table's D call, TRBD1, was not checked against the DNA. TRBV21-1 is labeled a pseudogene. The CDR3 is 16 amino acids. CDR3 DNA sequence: TGTGCCAGCAGCCCCCTTGGGACAGGGTTCGTAGATACGCAGTATTTT. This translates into CASSPLGTGFVDTQYF.

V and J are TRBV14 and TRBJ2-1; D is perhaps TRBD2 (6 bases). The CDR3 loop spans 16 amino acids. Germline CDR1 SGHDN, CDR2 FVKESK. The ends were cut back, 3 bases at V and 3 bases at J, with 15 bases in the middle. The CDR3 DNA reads TGTGCCAGCAGCCATCGGGCGGGACTTCGCTACAATGAGCAGTTCTTC. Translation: CASSHRAGLRYNEQFF.

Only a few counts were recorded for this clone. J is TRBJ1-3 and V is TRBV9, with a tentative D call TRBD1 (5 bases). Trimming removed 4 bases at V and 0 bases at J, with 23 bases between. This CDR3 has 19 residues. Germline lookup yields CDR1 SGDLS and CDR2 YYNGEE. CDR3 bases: TGTGCCAGCAGCTCCCCCTCCAGGGAAGTCCTCCTCTCTGGAAACACCATATATTTT. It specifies CASSSPSREVLLSGNTIYF.

CDR3 protein: CASSLAGGSNQPQHF. CDR3 sequence (DNA): TGCGCCAGCAGCTTGGCGGGCGGGAGCAATCAGCCCCAGCATTTT. J is TRBJ1-5 and V is TRBV5-1; no reliable D call. This CDR3 comprises 15 residues. Germline-derived CDR1 and CDR2 are SGHRS and YFSETQ. V lost 0 bases, J lost 1 base, and 8 bases lay in between.

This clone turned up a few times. The CDR3 protein is CASSHPRGNGNTIYF. Written as DNA, the CDR3 is TGTGCCAGCAGCCATCCAAGGGGCAATGGAAACACCATATATTTT. The chain employs TRBV14 and TRBJ1-3, with D perhaps matching TRBD1 (5 bases). V lost 3 bases, J lost 3 bases, and 12 bases lay in between. Germline V gene lookup returns CDR1 SGHDN and CDR2 FVKESK. The CDR3 runs to 15 residues.

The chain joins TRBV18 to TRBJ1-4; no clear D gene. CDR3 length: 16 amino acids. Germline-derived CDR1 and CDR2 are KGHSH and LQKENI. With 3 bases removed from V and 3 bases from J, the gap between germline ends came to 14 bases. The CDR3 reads CASSPAPKGSNEKLFF. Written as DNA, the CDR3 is TGTGCCAGCTCACCCGCGCCCAAGGGATCTAATGAAAAACTGTTTTTT.

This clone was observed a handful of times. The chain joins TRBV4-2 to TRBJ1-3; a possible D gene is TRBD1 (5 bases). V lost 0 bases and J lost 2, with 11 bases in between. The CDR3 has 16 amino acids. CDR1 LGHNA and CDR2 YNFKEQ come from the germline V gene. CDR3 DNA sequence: TGTGCCAGCAGCCAAGATGAGGGGCTTACTGGAAACACCATATATTTT. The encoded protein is CASSQDEGLTGNTIYF.

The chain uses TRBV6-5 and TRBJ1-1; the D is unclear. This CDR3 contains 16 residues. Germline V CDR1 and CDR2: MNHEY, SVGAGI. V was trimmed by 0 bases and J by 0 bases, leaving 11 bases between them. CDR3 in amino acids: CASSYSRWLVNTEAFF. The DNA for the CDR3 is TGTGCCAGCAGTTACTCTCGATGGCTGGTGAACACTGAAGCTTTCTTT.

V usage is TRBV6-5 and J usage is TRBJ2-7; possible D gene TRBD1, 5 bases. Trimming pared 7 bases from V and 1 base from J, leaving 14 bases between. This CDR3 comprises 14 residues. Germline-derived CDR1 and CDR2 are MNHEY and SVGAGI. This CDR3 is CASTTGFLSYEQYF. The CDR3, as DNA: TGTGCCAGCACTACAGGCTTTCTTTCCTACGAGCAGTACTTC.

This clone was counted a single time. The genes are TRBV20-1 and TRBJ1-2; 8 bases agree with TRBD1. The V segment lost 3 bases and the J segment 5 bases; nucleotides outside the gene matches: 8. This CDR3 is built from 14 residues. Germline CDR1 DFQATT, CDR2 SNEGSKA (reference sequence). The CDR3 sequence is CSASKGRGQYGYTF. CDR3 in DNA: TGCAGTGCTAGTAAGGGCAGGGGGCAATATGGCTACACCTTC.

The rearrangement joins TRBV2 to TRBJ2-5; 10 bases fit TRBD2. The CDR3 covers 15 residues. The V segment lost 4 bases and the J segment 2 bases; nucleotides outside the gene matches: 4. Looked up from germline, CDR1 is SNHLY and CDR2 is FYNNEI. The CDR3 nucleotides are TGTGCCAGCAGTGTGAGGGGACTAGCGCAAGAGACCCAGTACTTC. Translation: CASSVRGLAQETQYF.

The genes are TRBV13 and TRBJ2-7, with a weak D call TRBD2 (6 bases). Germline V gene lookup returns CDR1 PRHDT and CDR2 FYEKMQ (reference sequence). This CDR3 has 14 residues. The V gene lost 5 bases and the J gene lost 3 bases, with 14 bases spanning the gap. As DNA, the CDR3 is TGTGCCAGCAGCCCACGGACGGGGGTCTACGAGCAGTACTTC. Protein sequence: CASSPRTGVYEQYF.

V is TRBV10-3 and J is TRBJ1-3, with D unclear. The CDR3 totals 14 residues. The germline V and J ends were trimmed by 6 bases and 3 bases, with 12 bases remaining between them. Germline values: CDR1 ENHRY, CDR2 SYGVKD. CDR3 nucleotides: TGTGCCATCAGAGGAGGGAGCCGTGGAAACACCATATATTTT. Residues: CAIRGGSRGNTIYF.

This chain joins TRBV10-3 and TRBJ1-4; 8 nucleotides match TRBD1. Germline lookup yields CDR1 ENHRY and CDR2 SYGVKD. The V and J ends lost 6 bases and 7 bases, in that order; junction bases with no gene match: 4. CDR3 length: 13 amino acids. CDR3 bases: TGTGCCATCAGCCCGGACAGGGTTGAAAAACTGTTTTTT. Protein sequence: CAISPDRVEKLFF.

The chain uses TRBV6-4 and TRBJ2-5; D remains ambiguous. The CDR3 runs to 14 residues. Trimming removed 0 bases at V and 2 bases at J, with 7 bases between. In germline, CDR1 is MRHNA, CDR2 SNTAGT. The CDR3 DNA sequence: TGTGCCAGCAGTGACTCCCAGCGACAAGAGACCCAGTACTTC. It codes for CASSDSQRQETQYF.

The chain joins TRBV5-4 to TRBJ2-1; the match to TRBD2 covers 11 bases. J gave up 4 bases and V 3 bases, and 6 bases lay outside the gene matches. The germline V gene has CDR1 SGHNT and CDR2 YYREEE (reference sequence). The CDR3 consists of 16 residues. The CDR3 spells CASSSRTSGRYNEQFF. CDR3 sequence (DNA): TGTGCCAGCAGCTCCCGCACTAGCGGGAGATACAATGAGCAGTTCTTC. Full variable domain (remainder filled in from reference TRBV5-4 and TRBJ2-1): ETGVTQSPTHLIKTRGQQVTLRCSSQSGHNTVSWYQQALGQGPQFIFQYYREEENGRGNFPPRFSGLQFPNYSSELNVNALELDDSALYLCASSSRTSGRYNEQFFGPGTRLTVL.

The CDR3 is CASSFGTGSSPLHF. The CDR3 DNA reads as TGTGCCAGCAGCTTCGGGACAGGGAGCTCACCCCTCCACTTT. The gene calls are TRBV5-6 and TRBJ1-6; TRBD1 aligns across 9 bases. This CDR3 is 14 amino acids long. From germline, CDR1 is SGHDT and CDR2 YYEEEE. The V segment lost 2 bases and the J segment 10 bases; nucleotides outside the gene matches: 4.

CDR3 in amino acids: CASRPYRGSYEQYF. CDR3 in DNA: TGTGCCAGCAGACCTTACAGGGGCTCCTACGAGCAGTACTTC. V and J are TRBV3-1 (or the pseudogene TRBV3-2) and TRBJ2-7, with TRBD1 matching over 7 bases. CDR3 length equals 14 residues. Germline V gene data show CDR1 as LGHDT and CDR2 as YNNKEL (reference sequence). The V segment lost 6 bases and the J segment 0 bases; nucleotides outside the gene matches: 5.